A selection of T cell receptor beta chains follows, all from one sample in a study of cytomegalovirus exposure and HLA in healthy donors. Here immunoSEQ multiplex PCR was the method, and the copy in TCRdb shows in-frame clones only, minus some. The profile shows about 150,000 clones, less than 85% of them singletons. Material for sequencing was PBMCs. Receptor source: a woman aged 50 to 65 in good health and CMV-seropositive. The CDR3 runs from the conserved cysteine through the conserved F or W. The D gene is left open where the match is weak. The size entry is marked missing in some rows and otherwise reads once, few, many or a size class.

TRBV5-6	NA	TRBJ2-2	once	CASSSSYTGELFF	TGTGCCAGCAGCTCCTCGTACACCGGGGAGCTGTTTTTT
TRBV30	NA	TRBJ2-3	NA	CAWGRGAHTDTQYF	TGTGCCTGGGGACGGGGTGCCCACACAGATACGCAGTATTTT
TRBV5-1	NA	TRBJ2-2	NA	CASSLPTATGELFF	TGCGCCAGCAGCTTACCGACTGCCACCGGGGAGCTGTTTTTT
TRBV27	NA	TRBJ2-1	NA	CASIGTYYNEQFF	TGTGCCAGCATTGGGACATATTACAATGAGCAGTTCTTC
TRBV7-6	NA	TRBJ1-2	NA	CASSDNIQGRYGYTF	TGTGCCAGCAGCGACAATATACAGGGAAGGTATGGCTACACCTTC
TRBV2	TRBD2	TRBJ2-7	NA	CASSEGERGSYEQYF	TGTGCCAGCAGTGAAGGCGAGCGGGGCTCCTACGAGCAGTACTTC
TRBV11-3	NA	TRBJ2-3	NA	CASSFGGAATDTQYF	TGTGCCAGCAGCTTTGGGGGGGCGGCAACAGATACGCAGTATTTT
TRBV9	NA	TRBJ2-7	NA	CASSALLNPYEQYF	TGTGCCAGCAGCGCGCTCCTAAACCCCTACGAGCAGTACTTC
TRBV19	TRBD1	TRBJ1-6	NA	CASSNIEQGADNSPLHF	TGTGCCAGTAGTAACATAGAACAGGGGGCGGATAATTCACCCCTCCACTTT
TRBV29-1	NA	TRBJ2-4	NA	CSVKDSRAKNIQYF	TGCAGCGTTAAGGACAGCCGAGCCAAAAACATTCAGTACTTC
TRBV29-1	NA	TRBJ2-7	NA	CSARDTVLYEQYF	TGCAGCGCCCGGGACACGGTCCTCTACGAGCAGTACTTC
TRBV5-6	NA	TRBJ2-7	NA	CASSLQDKAYEQYF	TGTGCCAGCAGCTTGCAGGACAAGGCCTACGAGCAGTACTTC
TRBV4-1	NA	TRBJ2-1	few	CASSQDRVPYNEQFF	TGCGCCAGCAGCCAAGACAGGGTCCCCTACAATGAGCAGTTCTTC
TRBV7-2	TRBD2	TRBJ2-7	NA	CASSLGAGAAYEQYF	TGTGCCAGCAGCTTAGGAGCGGGGGCCGCCTACGAGCAGTACTTC
TRBV11-1	TRBD1	TRBJ2-7	NA	CASSRDRDSPYEQYF	TGTGCCAGCAGCCGAGATCGGGACAGTCCCTACGAGCAGTACTTC
TRBV28	TRBD1	TRBJ1-4	NA	CASSLSGQGLEKLFF	TGTGCCAGCAGTTTATCCGGACAGGGTTTAGAAAAACTGTTTTTT
TRBV19	TRBD1	TRBJ2-5	NA	CASSRRLNEYRGETQYF	TGTGCCAGTAGTAGAAGGTTGAACGAGTACAGGGGAGAGACCCAGTACTTC
TRBV5-5	TRBD1	TRBJ2-1	NA	CASSDLTGFNEQFF	TGTGCCAGCAGCGACCTGACAGGGTTCAATGAGCAGTTCTTC
TRBV5-1	TRBD1	TRBJ2-1	NA	CASSSRWDRGWNEQFF	TGCGCCAGCAGCTCACGGTGGGACAGGGGATGGAATGAGCAGTTCTTC
TRBV7-2	TRBD1	TRBJ1-2	NA	CASTPSGTGGPNYGYTF	TGTGCCAGCACCCCGTCCGGGACAGGGGGACCTAACTATGGCTACACCTTC
TRBV5-5	NA	TRBJ2-7	NA	CASSLTGSYEQYF	TGTGCCAGCAGCTTGACAGGGTCCTACGAGCAGTACTTC
TRBV6-1	NA	TRBJ1-2	NA	CASSSSVSNYGYTF	TGTGCCAGCAGTTCCTCAGTATCTAACTATGGCTACACCTTC
TRBV2	NA	TRBJ1-3	NA	CVSTPRQTSGNTIYF	TGTGTCAGCACCCCCAGGCAGACCTCGGGAAACACCATATATTTT
TRBV27	NA	TRBJ2-2	NA	CASSDGLHPGELFF	TGTGCCAGCAGTGACGGACTCCATCCCGGGGAGCTGTTTTTT
TRBV6-1	TRBD1	TRBJ1-1	NA	CASSSTGGTEAFF	TGTGCCAGCAGTTCCACAGGGGGAACTGAAGCTTTCTTT
TRBV25-1	NA	TRBJ2-1	NA	CASSDSWSEQFF	TGTGCCAGCAGTGACAGTTGGAGTGAGCAGTTCTTC
TRBV6-1	TRBD1	TRBJ2-2	NA	CASSGLTGTTGELFF	TGTGCCAGCAGCGGCCTGACAGGGACCACCGGGGAGCTGTTTTTT
TRBV11-2	TRBD1	TRBJ2-5	few	CASSLVDRGRETQYF	TGTGCCAGCAGCTTAGTTGACAGGGGGAGGGAGACCCAGTACTTC
TRBV4-2	TRBD2	TRBJ2-7	NA	CASSQDLGGLDNRKAYEQYF	TGTGCCAGCAGCCAAGACCTGGGGGGACTAGATAACCGTAAAGCCTACGAGCAGTACTTC
TRBV19	TRBD2	TRBJ2-2	NA	CASSMGGRTGELFF	TGTGCCAGTAGTATGGGAGGGCGCACCGGGGAGCTGTTTTTT
TRBV7-2	NA	TRBJ2-3	NA	CASSLKGGDGTQYF	TGTGCCAGCAGCTTAAAGGGGGGGGATGGTACGCAGTATTTT
TRBV11-2	NA	TRBJ2-2	NA	CASSLVGGGELFF	TGTGCCAGCAGCTTAGTCGGGGGCGGGGAGCTGTTTTTT
TRBV5-1	NA	TRBJ1-1	NA	CASSLNGGPGTEAFF	TGCGCCAGCAGCTTGAATGGGGGCCCTGGGACTGAAGCTTTCTTT
TRBV6-1	NA	TRBJ2-2	NA	CASSEWATANTGELFF	TGTGCCAGCAGTGAATGGGCTACCGCGAACACCGGGGAGCTGTTTTTT
TRBV5-1	TRBD1	TRBJ1-2	once	CASSLDRGIGGYTF	TGCGCCAGCAGCTTGGACAGGGGCATCGGAGGCTACACCTTC
TRBV4-1	NA	TRBJ2-7	NA	CASSQVRGEQYF	TGCGCCAGCAGCCAAGTTAGAGGGGAGCAGTACTTC
TRBV7-9	NA	TRBJ1-1	NA	CASSVSRGNTEAFF	TGTGCCAGCAGCGTTAGCCGGGGGAACACTGAAGCTTTCTTT